Listed here are 30 T cell receptor beta chains from one sample, sequenced in a study of blood T cell repertoires in COVID-19. This table comes from immunoSEQ multiplex PCR, and its TCRdb copy is limited to in-frame clones, with some not included. The repertoire holds around 200,000 clones, with roughly 88% as singletons. The source material was peripheral blood. These receptors all stem from a human donor with active or convalescent COVID-19. The donor label of this sample is uncertain.

This chain joins TRBV27 and TRBJ1-2; TRBD1 aligns across 8 bases. The CDR3 has 12 amino acids. The V gene end was trimmed by 5 bases and the J gene end by 9 bases; junction bases not matched to a gene: 5. Germline V CDR1 and CDR2: MNHEY, SMNVEV (reference sequence). CDR3 amino acids: CASSPRQGSYTF. In nucleotides, the CDR3 is TGTGCCAGCAGTCCAAGACAGGGGAGCTACACCTTC.

This chain uses TRBV5-1 with TRBJ2-1; D not certain. Trimming cost V 5 bases and J 9 bases, with 18 bases left between them. CDR1 SGHRS and CDR2 YFSETQ come from the germline V gene. This CDR3 has 14 residues. The CDR3: CASRASFIIVEQFF. CDR3 coding DNA: TGCGCCAGCAGAGCGAGCTTTATTATCGTTGAGCAGTTCTTC.

The chain carries TRBV30 and TRBJ2-7; maybe TRBD2 (6 bases). This CDR3 region has 14 residues. V was shortened by 3 bases and J by 0 bases, with 12 bases between the two germline ends. The V gene's germline CDR1 is GTSNPN and CDR2 SVGIG (reference sequence). The CDR3 protein is CAWSASAGSYEQYF. The CDR3 DNA follows: TGTGCCTGGAGCGCCTCAGCGGGCTCCTACGAGCAGTACTTC.

A few counts support this clone. Written as DNA, the CDR3 is TGTGCCAGCCGGTTCCAATCGGGGGGAGGCTACACCTTC. This sequence encodes CASRFQSGGGYTF. The V and J genes are TRBV12-3 or TRBV12-4 and TRBJ1-2, with a weak D call TRBD1 (5 bases). Trimming cost V 8 bases and J 8 bases, with 18 bases left between them. This CDR3 has 13 amino acids.

The chain links TRBV4-3 to TRBJ1-5; tentatively, D is TRBD1 (5 bases). V was pared by 1 base and J by 6 bases, with 19 bases between. The CDR3 extends over 17 amino acids. CDR1 is LGHNA and CDR2 is YSLEER in the germline V gene. The CDR3, as DNA: TGCGCCAGCAGCCAAGGTCTGACCAGGGAGGTTGGTCAGCCCCAGCATTTT. This encodes CASSQGLTREVGQPQHF.

The chain recombines TRBV19 with TRBJ2-2; 8 nucleotides match TRBD1. The germline V gene encodes CDR1 LNHDA and CDR2 SQIVND (reference sequence). The CDR3 is 17 amino acids. Trimming cost V 1 base and J 5 bases; bases outside gene matches: 9. CDR3: CASSIGRNRGLTGELFF. CDR3 bases: TGTGCCAGTAGTATAGGTCGGAACAGGGGGTTGACCGGGGAGCTGTTTTTT.

The V call is TRBV7-8, the J call TRBJ1-2, with a weak D call TRBD1 (5 bases). This CDR3 contains 15 residues. Germline V gene sequence: CDR1 SGHVS, CDR2 FQNEAQ. Trimming removed 5 bases at V and 8 bases at J, with 21 bases between. The CDR3 loop reads CASSPSGSAAVGYTF. CDR3 nucleotide sequence: TGTGCCAGCAGCCCTTCAGGGTCCGCGGCGGTGGGCTACACCTTC.

V gene TRBV9 combines with J gene TRBJ1-1, with D perhaps TRBD1 (6 bases). V was trimmed by 4 bases and J by 2 bases, leaving 9 bases between them. The CDR3 length is 13 residues. From germline, CDR1 is SGDLS and CDR2 YYNGEE. CDR3 in DNA: TGTGCCAGCAGCCTGACAGGAAACACTGAAGCTTTCTTT. Translated: CASSLTGNTEAFF.

J is TRBJ2-5 and V is TRBV19; TRBD2 aligns across 7 bases. Per the germline V gene, CDR1 is LNHDA and CDR2 is SQIVND (reference sequence). This CDR3 is 16 amino acids long. V lost 2 bases and J lost 9; bases outside the gene matches: 15. CDR3 loop: CASSIRSGTLTGAQYF. For the CDR3, the DNA is TGTGCCAGTAGTATAAGGAGCGGGACCCTAACGGGGGCCCAGTACTTC.

This clone was seen once. The V call is TRBV30, the J call TRBJ2-5, with 7 nucleotides matching TRBD1. CDR3 length: 13 residues. V lost 8 bases to trimming and J lost 7 bases; unmatched junction nucleotides: 13. Germline CDR1 GTSNPN, CDR2 SVGIG (reference sequence). CDR3 DNA sequence: TGTGCCGTAACAGGACAGGAAGTAAGGACCCAGTACTTC. It is translated as CAVTGQEVRTQYF. Full variable domain (missing parts from reference TRBV30 and TRBJ2-5): SQTIHQWPATLVQPVGSPLSLECTVEGTSNPNLYWYRQAAGRGLQLLFYSVGIGQISSEVPQNLSASRPQDRQFILSSKKLLLSDSGFYLCAVTGQEVRTQYFGPGTRLLVL.

The chain uses TRBV5-4 and TRBJ1-2; 7 nucleotides line up with TRBD1. CDR1 and CDR2 from the germline V gene are SGHNT and YYREEE (reference sequence). This CDR3 has 13 residues. The J segment lost 7 bases and the V segment lost 3 bases, leaving 6 bases of the junction unmatched. The CDR3, as DNA: TGTGCCAGCAGCTCTGCAGGGGGTGGTGGCTACACCTTC. Translating it yields CASSSAGGGGYTF.

V is TRBV19 and J is TRBJ2-7; TRBD1 agrees at 7 bases. The CDR3 loop spans 12 amino acids. V trimming: 8 bases; J trimming: 5 bases; junction bases outside the gene matches: 6. Germline values: CDR1 LNHDA, CDR2 SQIVND (reference sequence). DNA for the CDR3: TGTGCCAGTGGAAACAGGGGCAACGAGCAGTACTTC. Translating it yields CASGNRGNEQYF.

There are a few counts of this clone. The chain combines TRBV10-2 with TRBJ2-1, with TRBD2 matching 11 bases. The V gene's germline CDR1 is WSHSY and CDR2 SAAADI. The CDR3 loop spans 15 amino acids. Germline trimming cut 6 bases from V and 6 bases from J; bases unmatched to any gene: 7. CDR3 nucleotide sequence: TGCGCCAGCAGCCTCTTAGCGGGGGGGACCAATGAGCAGTTCTTC. Residues: CASSLLAGGTNEQFF.

V usage is TRBV10-3 and J usage is TRBJ1-1, with 7 bases fitting TRBD1. The CDR3 runs to 14 residues. The J segment lost 4 bases and the V segment lost 2 bases, leaving 4 bases of the junction unmatched. Germline CDR1 and CDR2: ENHRY and SYGVKD. CDR3 bases: TGTGCCATCAGTGAGGACAGGGACAGCACTGAAGCTTTCTTT. Translation: CAISEDRDSTEAFF.

The table lists this clone with a few counts. This sequence joins TRBV4-1 and TRBJ2-3, with 9 bases lining up with TRBD2. Trimming took 0 bases from V and 8 from J; bases not matched to a gene: 9. CDR3 size: 16 residues. The germline V gene encodes CDR1 MGHRA and CDR2 YSYEKL. The CDR3: CASSQEPGTSLFTQYF. In nucleotides, the CDR3 is TGCGCCAGCAGCCAAGAACCCGGGACTAGCCTCTTTACGCAGTATTTT.

The CDR3 nucleotides read TGTGCCAGCTCACCACCGAATCACAGGTCCTCTGGAAACACCATATATTTT. It translates to CASSPPNHRSSGNTIYF. The V gene is TRBV18, the J gene TRBJ1-3; maybe TRBD1 (5 bases). The V gene's germline CDR1 is KGHSH and CDR2 LQKENI. CDR3 length: 17 amino acids. V lost 0 bases and J lost 0, with 12 bases in between.

The chain is built from TRBV21-1 and TRBJ2-5; the table's TRBD2 call for D was not verified on the DNA. TRBV21-1 is assigned pseudogene status. This CDR3 has 16 amino acids. CDR3 bases: TGTGCCAGCAGCAAAGATGGAGGCAGAGGTACGGAGACCCAGTACTTC. Residues: CASSKDGGRGTETQYF.

The chain uses TRBV28 and TRBJ1-2, with 8 bases fitting TRBD1. V trimming: 3 bases; J trimming: 7 bases; junction bases outside the gene matches: 4. The CDR3 is 13 residues long. Germline-derived CDR1 and CDR2 are MDHEN and SYDVKM. CDR3 sequence: CASSFQGASGYTF. In DNA form, the CDR3 reads TGTGCCAGCAGTTTCCAGGGGGCGAGTGGCTACACCTTC.

The chain couples TRBV27 to TRBJ2-2, with no clear D. V dropped 3 bases and J dropped 7 bases, with 6 bases sitting between them. Germline-derived CDR1 and CDR2 are MNHEY and SMNVEV (reference sequence). CDR3 length equals 12 residues. DNA of the CDR3: TGTGCCAGCAGTTTTCTCGGCGGGGAGCTGTTTTTT. This encodes CASSFLGGELFF.

This chain connects TRBV4-2 to TRBJ2-7; no clear D gene. The V gene lost 0 bases and the J gene lost 6 bases, with 15 bases spanning the gap. The CDR3 has 15 residues. Per the germline V gene, CDR1 is LGHNA and CDR2 is YNFKEQ. CDR3 sequence: CASSQDRSAPGEQYF. CDR3 nucleotide sequence: TGTGCCAGCAGCCAAGATCGGTCTGCGCCAGGCGAGCAGTACTTC.

The count of this clone is one. V and J are TRBV13 and TRBJ1-2; D is uncertain. The CDR3 is made up of 15 amino acids. Trimming removed 0 bases from V and 4 bases from J, with 12 bases in between. Germline loops: CDR1 PRHDT, CDR2 FYEKMQ (reference sequence). CDR3 DNA: TGTGCCAGCAGCTTAGGCCAAGGTAGCGGCTATGGCTACACCTTC. This translates into CASSLGQGSGYGYTF.

The chain has TRBV19 and TRBJ1-1; D is unclear. Per the germline V gene, CDR1 is LNHDA and CDR2 is SQIVND (reference sequence). The CDR3 has 14 amino acids. Trimming removed 6 bases from V and 11 bases from J, with 22 bases in between. The CDR3 bases are TGTGCCAGTAGCACCGGGAGAGAGCTCGGTAGGGCTTTCTTT. It codes for CASSTGRELGRAFF.

Concerning this clone: Other DNA sequences from this sample encode an identical CDR3 as well. V gene TRBV5-1 combines with J gene TRBJ2-7, with D possibly being TRBD1 (5 bases). The CDR3 runs to 14 residues. V gave up 0 bases and J gave up 0 bases, with 7 bases separating them. Germline V gene sequence: CDR1 SGHRS, CDR2 YFSETQ. CDR3 sequence: CASSLGQSSYEQYF. In DNA, the CDR3 is TGCGCCAGCAGCTTGGGACAGAGCTCCTACGAGCAGTACTTC.

The chain employs TRBV7-2 and TRBJ1-4; no firm D call. From germline, CDR1 is SGHTA and CDR2 FQGNSA. There are 13 residues in the CDR3. V was cut by 5 bases and J by 8 bases, with 12 bases left in between. CDR3 loop: CASSPTVWEKLFF. The CDR3 region has the DNA TGTGCCAGCAGCCCCACGGTCTGGGAAAAACTGTTTTTT.

About this clone itself: Sequence at one end of the junction differs from germline and may be a read error. The chain uses TRBV6-5 and TRBJ2-7; 7 bases are a match to TRBD2. CDR3 length equals 14 residues. Germline CDR1 is MNHEY and CDR2 is SVGAGI. The CDR3: CASTRGGAEGSGNF. The CDR3 DNA reads as TGTGCCAGCACCCGGGGAGGGGCGGAAGGCTCAGGGAACTTC.

This chain links TRBV7-2 with TRBJ2-5; 9 bases are shared with TRBD2. CDR1 SGHTA and CDR2 FQGNSA come from the germline V gene. The ends lost 3 bases at V and 4 bases at J; junction bases unmatched: 12. This CDR3 has 17 residues. The CDR3 DNA reads TGTGCCAGCAGCTTTTTTAGCGGGGGACTGGGGGGAGAGACCCAGTACTTC. Translation: CASSFFSGGLGGETQYF.

This clone has more than one count but fewer than ten. The chain joins TRBV28 to TRBJ2-1; 8 bases align to TRBD2. J gave up 6 bases and V 2 bases, and 3 bases lay outside the gene matches. CDR1 and CDR2 from the germline V gene are MDHEN and SYDVKM. The CDR3 has 14 residues. CDR3 nucleotide sequence: TGTGCCAGCAGTTTAGTCCTAGCGGGCAATGAGCAGTTCTTC. It specifies CASSLVLAGNEQFF.

Notes on this clone: Compared with germline, one end of the junction differs, possibly owing to a read error. The V gene is TRBV7-7, the J gene TRBJ2-2; 11 nucleotides align to TRBD2. Germline CDR1 and CDR2: SSHAT and FNYEAQ (reference sequence). The CDR3 runs 16 residues. CDR3 residues: CASRKLAGVTTGELFF. As DNA, the CDR3 is TGTGCTAGCAGAAAACTAGCGGGAGTAACCACCGGGGAGCTGTTTTTT.

The chain recombines TRBV5-1 with TRBJ1-2; 7 positions match TRBD1. The CDR3 spans 16 residues. The germline CDR1 and CDR2 sequences are SGHRS and YFSETQ. The V segment lost 0 bases and the J segment 1 base; nucleotides outside the gene matches: 6. The CDR3 spells CASSLVPGQDNYGYTF. The CDR3 DNA reads TGCGCCAGCAGCTTGGTCCCCGGACAGGATAACTATGGCTACACCTTC. The whole variable domain, filled in from reference TRBV5-1 and TRBJ1-2, reads KAGVTQTPRYLIKTRGQQVTLSCSPISGHRSVSWYQQTPGQGLQFLFEYFSETQRNKGNFPGRFSGRQFSNSRSEMNVSTLELGDSALYLCASSLVPGQDNYGYTFGSGTRLTVV.

This chain joins TRBV5-1 and TRBJ2-3; TRBD2 might be the D (6 bases). V shed 1 base and J shed 2 bases, with 14 bases lying between them. Germline V gene data show CDR1 as SGHRS and CDR2 as YFSETQ. The CDR3 is 16 amino acids. The CDR3 spells CASSLTAGPATDTQYF. CDR3 sequence (DNA): TGCGCCAGCAGCTTGACGGCGGGGCCAGCCACAGATACGCAGTATTTT. Filled out from reference TRBV5-1 and TRBJ2-3, the complete variable domain reads KAGVTQTPRYLIKTRGQQVTLSCSPISGHRSVSWYQQTPGQGLQFLFEYFSETQRNKGNFPGRFSGRQFSNSRSEMNVSTLELGDSALYLCASSLTAGPATDTQYFGPGTRLTVL.